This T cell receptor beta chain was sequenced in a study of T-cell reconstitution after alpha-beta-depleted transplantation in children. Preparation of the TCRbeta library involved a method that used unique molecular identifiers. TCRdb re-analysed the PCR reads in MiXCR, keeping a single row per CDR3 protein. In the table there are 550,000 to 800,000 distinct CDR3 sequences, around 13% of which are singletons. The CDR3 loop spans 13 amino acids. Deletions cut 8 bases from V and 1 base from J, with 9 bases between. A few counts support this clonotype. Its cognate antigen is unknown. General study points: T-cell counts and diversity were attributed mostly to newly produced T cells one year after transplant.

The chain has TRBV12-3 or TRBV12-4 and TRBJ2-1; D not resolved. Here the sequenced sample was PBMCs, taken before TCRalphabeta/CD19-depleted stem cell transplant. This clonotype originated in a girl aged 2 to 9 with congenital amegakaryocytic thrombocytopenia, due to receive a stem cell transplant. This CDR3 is CASGRKSYNEQFF. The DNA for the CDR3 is TGTGCCAGCGGCCGTAAATCCTACAATGAGCAGTTCTTC.